Listed below are T cell receptor beta chains from one sample, sequenced in a study of early T cells in non-severe SARS-CoV-2 infection. TCRdb processed the 5' RACE reads anew with MiXCR; each CDR3 protein has one entry. The table records tens of thousands of distinct CDR3 sequences, about 12% of them present only once. The sample here was whole blood, taken at baseline. The receptors were gathered from an adult who was a healthcare worker with PCR-confirmed SARS-CoV-2 infection or an uninfected control (not recorded which). Each CDR3 is given with its conserved first and last residue. A D gene is named only where the DNA matches it firmly. The size field is filled for only some rows; it gives once, few, many or a size class.

d_call	v_call	clone_size	cdr3_length	j_call	cdr3_aa	cdr3_nt
NA	TRBV29-1	few	13	TRBJ1-1	CSVEATGRTEAFF	TGCAGCGTTGAGGCAACAGGTCGTACTGAAGCTTTCTTT
NA	TRBV19	NA	13	TRBJ2-3	CASSMLRADTQYF	TGTGCCAGTAGTATGTTAAGAGCAGATACGCAGTATTTT
TRBD2	TRBV27	few	16	TRBJ2-7	CASSLSSGGLTYEQYF	TGTGCCAGCAGTCTATCTTCGGGGGGGCTTACCTACGAGCAGTACTTC
TRBD1	TRBV7-2	few	15	TRBJ1-5	CAPQGAGNSNQPQHF	TGTGCCCCGCAGGGGGCAGGGAATAGCAATCAGCCCCAGCATTTT
NA	TRBV20-1	few	16	TRBJ2-3	CSAHPSLAVSTDTQYF	TGCAGTGCACACCCATCCCTAGCAGTCAGCACAGATACGCAGTATTTT
NA	TRBV7-2	NA	12	TRBJ2-7	CASTREYYEQYF	TGTGCCAGCACCAGGGAATACTACGAGCAGTACTTC
TRBD2	TRBV5-4	few	14	TRBJ2-5	CASSLAGGIETQYF	TGTGCCAGCAGCTTAGCGGGAGGTATCGAGACCCAGTACTTC
NA	TRBV5-4	NA	14	TRBJ1-6	CASSQRGSLEPLHF	TGTGCCAGCAGCCAGAGGGGGTCTCTAGAACCCCTCCACTTT
NA	TRBV10-1	many	13	TRBJ2-2	CASSLTETGELFF	TGCGCCAGCAGTCTAACTGAAACCGGGGAGCTGTTTTTT
TRBD2	TRBV20-1	NA	15	TRBJ2-5	CSVLRAGAVEETQYF	TGCAGTGTGTTGCGAGCGGGAGCAGTCGAAGAGACCCAGTACTTC
NA	TRBV18	few	17	TRBJ1-2	CASSPFPWTDTNYGYTF	TGTGCCAGCTCACCATTCCCTTGGACAGATACTAACTATGGCTACACCTTC
NA	TRBV10-2	few	14	TRBJ2-2	CASSESAATGELFF	TGCGCCAGCAGTGAGTCGGCGGCCACCGGGGAGCTGTTTTTT
NA	TRBV19	few	9	TRBJ2-7	CAPKGEQYF	TGTGCCCCTAAGGGCGAGCAGTACTTC
TRBD2	TRBV11-2	few	16	TRBJ2-3	CASSSGLAASTDTQYF	TGTGCCAGCAGCTCGGGACTAGCGGCTAGCACAGATACGCAGTATTTT
NA	TRBV6-2/TRBV6-3	NA	12	TRBJ2-1	CASMGLPAEQFF	TGTGCCAGCATGGGACTCCCAGCGGAGCAGTTCTTC
TRBD2	TRBV20-1	many	15	TRBJ2-2	CSAPYSLAGSGELFF	TGCAGTGCTCCCTACTCCCTAGCGGGGAGCGGGGAGCTGTTTTTT
NA	TRBV6-1	NA	13	TRBJ2-2	CASSEAVPGELFF	TGTGCCAGCAGTGAAGCGGTACCCGGGGAGCTGTTTTTT
NA	TRBV20-1	NA	13	TRBJ2-5	CSASWGPQETQYF	TGCAGTGCTAGTTGGGGACCTCAAGAGACCCAGTACTTC
NA	TRBV27	few	15	TRBJ2-2	CASSFLGQRTGELFF	TGTGCCAGCAGTTTCCTCGGACAGCGCACCGGGGAGCTGTTTTTT
NA	TRBV9	few	13	TRBJ1-1	CASSLWTNTEAFF	TGTGCCAGCAGCTTATGGACGAACACTGAAGCTTTCTTT
NA	TRBV20-1	many	13	TRBJ1-2	CSASLGLDYGYTF	TGCAGTGCTAGTCTCGGGCTAGACTATGGCTACACCTTC
NA	TRBV19	few	13	TRBJ1-5	CASSRRENQPQHF	TGTGCCAGTAGTAGGCGTGAGAATCAGCCCCAGCATTTT
TRBD1	TRBV11-3	few	15	TRBJ2-5	CASSHGQGRQETQYF	TGTGCCAGCAGCCATGGACAGGGGAGACAAGAGACCCAGTACTTC
TRBD1	TRBV18	many	17	TRBJ1-6	CASSPPGQGINNSPLHF	TGTGCCAGCTCACCACCCGGACAGGGAATAAATAATTCACCCCTCCACTTT
NA	TRBV28	NA	13	TRBJ2-1	CASSPSPGGEQFF	TGTGCCAGCAGTCCCTCTCCCGGGGGTGAGCAGTTCTTC
TRBD2	TRBV10-3	few	17	TRBJ2-2	CAISDPSGRLNTGELFF	TGTGCCATCAGTGATCCTAGCGGGAGATTGAACACCGGGGAGCTGTTTTTT
NA	TRBV18	few	11	TRBJ2-3	CASSRSDTQYF	TGTGCCAGCTCAAGATCAGATACGCAGTATTTT
NA	TRBV6-2/TRBV6-3	many	16	TRBJ2-3	CASSYFSGTPTDTQYF	TGTGCCAGCAGTTACTTCTCCGGGACCCCCACAGATACGCAGTATTTT
NA	TRBV4-1	few	17	TRBJ1-5	CASSQEGLSLSNQPQHF	TGCGCCAGCAGCCAAGAAGGGCTCTCCCTTAGCAATCAGCCCCAGCATTTT
NA	TRBV9	NA	16	TRBJ2-5	CASSRRLQGVGETQYF	TGTGCCAGCAGCCGCCGACTCCAGGGTGTCGGGGAGACCCAGTACTTC
TRBD2	TRBV19	few	18	TRBJ2-3	CASSRTGQAGGSTDTQYF	TGTGCCAGTAGTCGGACAGGGCAAGCGGGGGGGAGCACAGATACGCAGTATTTT
NA	TRBV9	NA	14	TRBJ1-1	CASSVDLTGTEAFF	TGTGCCAGCAGCGTAGACCTCACGGGCACTGAAGCTTTCTTT
TRBD2	TRBV7-2	many	13	TRBJ2-7	CASSLSGGREQYF	TGTGCCAGCAGCCTTAGCGGGGGTCGCGAGCAGTACTTC
NA	TRBV6-2/TRBV6-3	NA	13	TRBJ1-1	CASSYAGVSEAFF	TGTGCCAGCAGTTACGCCGGGGTATCTGAAGCTTTCTTT
NA	TRBV20-1	NA	12	TRBJ1-1	CSAGRGDTEAFF	TGCAGTGCAGGGAGGGGGGACACTGAAGCTTTCTTT
NA	TRBV7-7	NA	13	TRBJ1-1	CASSLAMNTEAFF	TGTGCCAGCAGCTTAGCCATGAACACTGAAGCTTTCTTT
TRBD1	TRBV2	many	17	TRBJ1-6	CASSGDLTGTESSPLHF	TGTGCCAGCAGTGGGGACCTTACCGGGACAGAAAGTTCACCCCTCCACTTT
NA	TRBV28	many	18	TRBJ2-7	CASSLLSKFLLPTEKLYF	TGTGCCAGCAGTTTACTCTCAAAGTTCCTCCTACCGACAGAGAAGCTGTACTTC
TRBD2	TRBV12-3/TRBV12-4	many	16	TRBJ2-7	CASSGGGGSSSYEQYF	TGTGCCAGCAGTGGGGGCGGGGGGTCCAGCTCCTACGAGCAGTACTTC
TRBD2	TRBV27	few	16	TRBJ2-5	CASSLSASGTSRTQYF	TGTGCCAGCAGTTTATCGGCTAGCGGGACCTCACGGACCCAGTACTTC
TRBD2	TRBV11-2	many	19	TRBJ2-4	CASSSEREALDLAKNIQYF	TGTGCCAGCAGCTCAGAGCGGGAGGCATTAGATTTAGCCAAAAACATTCAGTACTTC
NA	TRBV7-2	few	12	TRBJ1-2	CASSADFYGYTF	TGTGCCAGCTCAGCAGATTTCTATGGCTACACCTTC
TRBD1	TRBV18	few	14	TRBJ1-6	CASSLDRVNSPLHF	TGTGCCAGCTCATTGGACAGGGTTAATTCACCCCTCCACTTT
NA	TRBV9	NA	15	TRBJ2-7	CASSVAGAPVYEQYF	TGTGCCAGCAGCGTAGCCGGGGCCCCAGTCTACGAGCAGTACTTC
NA	TRBV5-5	NA	15	TRBJ1-6	CASSLVAGTNSPLHF	TGTGCCAGCAGCTTGGTTGCGGGTACAAACTCACCCCTCCACTTT
NA	TRBV12-3/TRBV12-4	NA	14	TRBJ2-7	CASSFRQLSYEQYF	TGTGCCAGCAGTTTCCGACAGCTCTCCTACGAGCAGTACTTC
TRBD2	TRBV19	many	17	TRBJ2-1	CASTSRSGGSSYNEQFF	TGTGCCAGTACATCCAGATCCGGGGGGAGCTCCTACAATGAGCAGTTCTTC
TRBD1	TRBV6-2/TRBV6-3	NA	15	TRBJ2-5	CASSYSVGQQETQYF	TGTGCCAGCAGTTACTCTGTGGGACAGCAAGAGACCCAGTACTTC
NA	TRBV7-2	NA	15	TRBJ2-7	CASSLEVGSSYEQYF	TGTGCCAGCAGCTTAGAGGTAGGGAGCTCCTACGAGCAGTACTTC
NA	TRBV7-2	few	15	TRBJ2-7	CASSQGGGNSYEQYF	TGTGCCAGCAGCCAGGGGGGAGGGAACTCCTACGAGCAGTACTTC
TRBD1	TRBV28	few	14	TRBJ2-1	CASRGQGSYNEQFF	TGTGCCAGCAGAGGACAGGGGTCCTACAATGAGCAGTTCTTC
NA	TRBV7-9	many	14	TRBJ1-2	CASSLDGALYGYTF	TGTGCCAGCAGCTTAGATGGGGCCCTCTATGGCTACACCTTC
NA	TRBV10-3	many	13	TRBJ2-1	CAITPGSYNEQFF	TGTGCCATCACCCCTGGTTCCTACAATGAGCAGTTCTTC